These 9 T cell receptor beta chains share one sample of origin, sequenced in a study of blood T cell repertoires in COVID-19. Produced via immunoSEQ multiplex PCR; TCRdb's table is partial and in-frame only. This table has about 260,000 clones, more than 70% appearing once. The sample taken for sequencing was PBMCs or T cells enriched from blood (not recorded which). These TCRs come from a woman in her 50s who had recovered from COVID-19.

This chain connects TRBV24-1 to TRBJ2-3; 7 nucleotides match TRBD2. The CDR3 runs to 14 residues. The germline V gene has CDR1 KGHDR and CDR2 SFDVKD. V was pared by 8 bases and J by 2 bases, with 6 bases of the junction left unmatched. CDR3 residues: CATNSGYLTDTQYF. Written as DNA, the CDR3 is TGTGCCACCAATAGCGGGTACCTCACAGATACGCAGTATTTT.

DNA of the CDR3: TGTGCCAGCAGACAGGGCCCTGGGGCGAACACTGAAGCTTTCTTT. This gives the protein CASRQGPGANTEAFF. The chain employs TRBV2 and TRBJ1-1, with a weak D call TRBD1 (6 bases). The CDR3 extends over 15 amino acids. Trimming cost V 6 bases and J 1 base, with 15 bases left between them. From germline, CDR1 is SNHLY and CDR2 FYNNEI.

V and J are TRBV4-3 and TRBJ2-5, with 8 nucleotides matching TRBD2. Germline loops: CDR1 LGHNA, CDR2 YSLEER. This CDR3 region has 16 residues. The trim removed 1 base at V and 3 bases at J, leaving 7 bases unmatched. This chain's CDR3 is CASSQVGGGTKETQYF. The CDR3 bases are TGCGCCAGCAGCCAAGTCGGGGGGGGAACCAAAGAGACCCAGTACTTC.

The chain is built from TRBV7-8 and TRBJ2-5; unclear D gene. The length of the CDR3 is 11 residues. V was pared by 3 bases and J by 5 bases, with 4 bases between. CDR1 and CDR2 (germline): SGHVS, FQNEAQ. The CDR3 region is CASSFLETQYF. The CDR3 nucleotides are TGTGCCAGCAGCTTCCTCGAGACCCAGTACTTC.

CDR3 loop: CASSQTGLAGGETQYF. CDR3 nucleotides: TGCGCCAGCAGCCAAACGGGACTAGCGGGAGGCGAGACCCAGTACTTC. This rearrangement joins TRBV4-3 to TRBJ2-5, with 15 bases that match TRBD2. The CDR3 sequence is 16 residues long. The J segment lost 5 bases and the V segment lost 2 bases, leaving 3 bases of the junction unmatched. Germline CDR1 and CDR2: LGHNA and YSLEER.

This chain uses TRBV6-2 or TRBV6-3 with TRBJ1-5, with TRBD1 identical over 10 bases. Germline V gene sequence: CDR1 MNHEY, CDR2 SVGEGT. The length of the CDR3 is 17 residues. Unmatched junction bases numbered 7, after V lost 5 bases and J lost 0 bases. CDR3 in amino acids: CASSTGTGADSNQPQHF. The CDR3 DNA sequence: TGTGCCAGCAGTACCGGGACAGGGGCTGATAGCAATCAGCCCCAGCATTTT.

This clone was seen only once. The chain is built from TRBV13 and TRBJ1-1; D gene ambiguous. Trimming pared 0 bases from V and 0 bases from J, leaving 5 bases between. CDR1 is PRHDT and CDR2 is FYEKMQ in the germline V gene (reference sequence). The CDR3 length is 14 residues. Written as DNA, the CDR3 is TGTGCCAGCAGCTTAGGTAGAGTGAACACTGAAGCTTTCTTT. Protein product: CASSLGRVNTEAFF.

The gene calls are TRBV5-4 and TRBJ2-3, with D perhaps matching TRBD2 (7 bases). The CDR3 sequence is 15 residues long. The germline V gene has CDR1 SGHNT and CDR2 YYREEE (reference sequence). Trimming removed 4 bases at V and 5 bases at J, with 17 bases between. This CDR3 reads CASSLGGGLGDTQYF. CDR3 bases: TGTGCCAGCAGCCTGGGGGGGGGCCTAGGAGATACGCAGTATTTT. The variable domain in full, completed from reference TRBV5-4 and TRBJ2-3, reads ETGVTQSPTHLIKTRGQQVTLRCSSQSGHNTVSWYQQALGQGPQFIFQYYREEENGRGNFPPRFSGLQFPNYSSELNVNALELDDSALYLCASSLGGGLGDTQYFGPGTRLTVL.

The V call is TRBV6-1, the J call TRBJ1-5; TRBD1 might be the D (5 bases). The germline V and J ends were trimmed by 3 bases and 7 bases, with 10 bases remaining between them. The CDR3 covers 13 residues. The germline V gene encodes CDR1 MNHNS and CDR2 SASEGT. The CDR3 nucleotides are TGTGCCAGCAGTGACAGGGATGGCCAGCCCCAGCATTTT. Protein product: CASSDRDGQPQHF.